These T cell receptor beta chains were read from a single sample in a study of blood T cell repertoires in COVID-19. Assay: immunoSEQ multiplex PCR; the TCRdb copy retains only in-frame clones and omits some. The sample lists some 490,000 clones; more than 85% were seen once. The sample taken for sequencing was PBMCs or T cells enriched from blood (not recorded which). The receptors were sampled from a woman aged 55-70 years who had recovered from COVID-19. Each CDR3 is given with its conserved first and last residue.

CDR3aa: CASSLLSSSGNTIYF; j_gene: TRBJ1-3; v_gene: TRBV11-2
CDR3aa: CASSQDGGLNYGYTF; j_gene: TRBJ1-2; v_gene: TRBV4-1
CDR3aa: CASSLTPGQGLGAFF; j_gene: TRBJ1-1; v_gene: TRBV11-2
CDR3aa: CASSSTASEQYF; j_gene: TRBJ2-7; v_gene: TRBV7-9
CDR3aa: CASSGRKSGSYSPLHF; j_gene: TRBJ1-6; v_gene: TRBV19
CDR3aa: CATSSGVSSYNEQFF; j_gene: TRBJ2-1; v_gene: TRBV5-1
CDR3aa: CASSSRTFGNTIYF; j_gene: TRBJ1-3; v_gene: TRBV28
CDR3aa: CASSHPKLAGGVSYEQYF; j_gene: TRBJ2-7; v_gene: TRBV4-1
CDR3aa: CASSLDGQVYEQYF; j_gene: TRBJ2-7; v_gene: TRBV5-1
CDR3aa: CASSRMIAGGSYEQYF; j_gene: TRBJ2-7; v_gene: TRBV5-1
CDR3aa: CASSPLPLSNYGYTF; j_gene: TRBJ1-2; v_gene: TRBV18
CDR3aa: CASSQETATNEKLFF; j_gene: TRBJ1-4; v_gene: TRBV14
CDR3aa: CASSFSGGATDTQYF; j_gene: TRBJ2-3; v_gene: TRBV5-6
CDR3aa: CASSGPGEQYF; j_gene: TRBJ2-7; v_gene: TRBV2
CDR3aa: CARCRFSWGTAGNTIYF; j_gene: TRBJ1-3; v_gene: TRBV21-1
CDR3aa: CASSIQGLGGNEKLFF; j_gene: TRBJ1-4; v_gene: TRBV5-1
CDR3aa: CATSGQGVDYGYTF; j_gene: TRBJ1-2; v_gene: TRBV24-1
CDR3aa: CARGQGLKSEAFF; j_gene: TRBJ1-1; v_gene: TRBV21-1
CDR3aa: CASSIGNRVSTDTQYF; j_gene: TRBJ2-3; v_gene: TRBV19
CDR3aa: CASSLPGGDNNEQFF; j_gene: TRBJ2-1; v_gene: TRBV7-8
CDR3aa: CASSKGQGYGSPLHF; j_gene: TRBJ1-6; v_gene: TRBV18
CDR3aa: CASSVGGSEKLFF; j_gene: TRBJ1-4; v_gene: TRBV7-2
CDR3aa: CASSLMVPGTEASPLHF; j_gene: TRBJ1-6; v_gene: TRBV4-1
CDR3aa: CASKGGLWTGGAGNTIYF; j_gene: TRBJ1-3; v_gene: TRBV19
CDR3aa: CASSERGRLKTGELFF; j_gene: TRBJ2-2; v_gene: TRBV6-1
CDR3aa: CASRWDRATYEQYF; j_gene: TRBJ2-7; v_gene: TRBV6-5
CDR3aa: CASRVVLEGSEAFF; j_gene: TRBJ1-1; v_gene: TRBV6-5
CDR3aa: CASTWAGTNEKLFF; j_gene: TRBJ1-4; v_gene: TRBV5-8
CDR3aa: CASSLGAGGTSYNEQFF; j_gene: TRBJ2-1; v_gene: TRBV5-1
CDR3aa: CASSSRDRNTEAFF; j_gene: TRBJ1-1; v_gene: TRBV9
CDR3aa: CASSVRDRASNQPQHF; j_gene: TRBJ1-5; v_gene: TRBV2
CDR3aa: CASSQFRVGDMNTEAFF; j_gene: TRBJ1-1; v_gene: TRBV4-1
CDR3aa: CASSQDRLAGGAQYF; j_gene: TRBJ2-3; v_gene: TRBV3-1/TRBV3-2
CDR3aa: CASKRNTDTQYF; j_gene: TRBJ2-3; v_gene: TRBV25-1
CDR3aa: CASSPTPTGAGNQPQHF; j_gene: TRBJ1-5; v_gene: TRBV5-1
CDR3aa: CASSLETREGNEQFF; j_gene: TRBJ2-1; v_gene: TRBV27
CDR3aa: CASSQGHTGGTQYF; j_gene: TRBJ2-3; v_gene: TRBV4-2
CDR3aa: CASSVDLTGTGIYGYTF; j_gene: TRBJ1-2; v_gene: TRBV9
CDR3aa: CASSLSGIGELFF; j_gene: TRBJ2-2; v_gene: TRBV5-1
CDR3aa: CASSQGQSWGVLNTEAFF; j_gene: TRBJ1-1; v_gene: TRBV3-1/TRBV3-2
CDR3aa: CASSLGREANYGYTF; j_gene: TRBJ1-2; v_gene: TRBV13
CDR3aa: CASSEGSGGAGTGELFF; j_gene: TRBJ2-2; v_gene: TRBV2
CDR3aa: CASRGGPDSNQPQHF; j_gene: TRBJ1-5; v_gene: TRBV2
CDR3aa: CASSFRQPSVAKNIQYF; j_gene: TRBJ2-4; v_gene: TRBV7-9
CDR3aa: CASNLVGTGELFF; j_gene: TRBJ2-2; v_gene: TRBV5-1
CDR3aa: CASSLTGGGYGYTF; j_gene: TRBJ1-2; v_gene: TRBV11-2